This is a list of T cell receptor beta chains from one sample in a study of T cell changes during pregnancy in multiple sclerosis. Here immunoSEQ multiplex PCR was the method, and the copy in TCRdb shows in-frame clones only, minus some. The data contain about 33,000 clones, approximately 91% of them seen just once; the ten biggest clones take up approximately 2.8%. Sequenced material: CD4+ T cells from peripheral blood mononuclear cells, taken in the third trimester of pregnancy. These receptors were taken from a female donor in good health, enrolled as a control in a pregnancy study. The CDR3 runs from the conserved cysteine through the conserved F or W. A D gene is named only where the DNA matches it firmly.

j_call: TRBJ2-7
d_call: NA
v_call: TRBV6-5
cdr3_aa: CASSYTYRESYEQYF
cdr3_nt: TGTGCCAGCAGTTACACCTACAGGGAATCCTACGAGCAGTACTTC

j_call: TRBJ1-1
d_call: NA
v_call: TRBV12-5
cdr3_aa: CASGFGGWTEAFF
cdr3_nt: TGTGCTAGTGGTTTCGGCGGGTGGACTGAAGCTTTCTTT

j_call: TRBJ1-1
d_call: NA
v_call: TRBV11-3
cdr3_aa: CASSLESEAFF
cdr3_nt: TGTGCCAGCAGCTTAGAGTCAGAAGCTTTCTTT

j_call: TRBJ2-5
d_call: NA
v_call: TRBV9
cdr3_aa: CASSVDGREAETQYF
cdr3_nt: TGTGCCAGCAGCGTAGACGGGAGAGAGGCGGAGACCCAGTACTTC

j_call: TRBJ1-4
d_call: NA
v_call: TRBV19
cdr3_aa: CASSIGDQGFEKLFF
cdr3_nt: TGTGCCAGTAGTATAGGCGACCAGGGTTTCGAAAAACTGTTTTTT

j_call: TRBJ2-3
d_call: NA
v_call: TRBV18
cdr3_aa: CASSPTRGGEDTQYF
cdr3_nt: TGTGCCAGCTCACCAACACGGGGAGGAGAAGATACGCAGTATTTT

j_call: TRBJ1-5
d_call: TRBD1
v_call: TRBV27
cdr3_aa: CASGTGGNQPQHF
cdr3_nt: TGTGCCAGCGGGACAGGGGGCAATCAGCCCCAGCATTTT

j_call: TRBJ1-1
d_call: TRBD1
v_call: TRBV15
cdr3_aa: CATSRGRTGIMVAFF
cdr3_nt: TGTGCCACCAGCAGAGGTAGGACAGGGATAATGGTAGCTTTCTTT

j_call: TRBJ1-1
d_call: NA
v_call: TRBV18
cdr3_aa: CASSRSTGLDTEAFF
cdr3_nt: TGTGCCAGCTCACGATCTACGGGACTAGACACTGAAGCTTTCTTT

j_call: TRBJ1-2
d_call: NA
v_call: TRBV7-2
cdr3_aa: CASSLDPQGIYGYTF
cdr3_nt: TGTGCCAGCAGCTTAGACCCTCAGGGGATCTATGGCTACACCTTC

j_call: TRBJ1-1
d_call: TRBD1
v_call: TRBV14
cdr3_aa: CASSPLGQARNTEAFF
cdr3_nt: TGTGCCAGCAGCCCCCTCGGACAGGCCAGGAACACTGAAGCTTTCTTT